What follows describes a single T cell receptor (beta chain). The antigen is undetermined. PCR employed 60 Vbeta and 13 Jbeta primers. Some clones are missing from TCRdb's copy, which holds only in-frame ones; the method was immunoSEQ multiplex PCR. The table has about 120,000 clones, 70% to 85% seen once. These data originate in a study of cytomegalovirus exposure and HLA in healthy donors. Study in general: Earlier, 100 million to 130 million unique TCR beta sequences were recovered from 170 million or so T cells by an analysis.

General observations from the study: It was reported that TCR beta sequences correctly inferred the HLA-A and HLA-B alleles for most subjects. Specific recognition of CMV antigens was confirmed in vitro for three chains (all CMV-associated).

After removal of 5 bases from V and 4 bases from J, the junction contained 11 bases not matched to a gene. From germline, CDR1 is SGHAT and CDR2 FQNNGV. CDR3 length equals 16 residues. This receptor was obtained from a woman aged 50 to 65 in good health and CMV-seronegative. The V and J genes are TRBV11-2 and TRBJ1-2, with 9 positions matching TRBD1. Sequenced material: PBMCs. The CDR3 here is CASSATLTGGGYGYTF. DNA of the CDR3: TGTGCCAGCAGCGCGACGTTGACAGGGGGGGGCTATGGCTACACCTTC.